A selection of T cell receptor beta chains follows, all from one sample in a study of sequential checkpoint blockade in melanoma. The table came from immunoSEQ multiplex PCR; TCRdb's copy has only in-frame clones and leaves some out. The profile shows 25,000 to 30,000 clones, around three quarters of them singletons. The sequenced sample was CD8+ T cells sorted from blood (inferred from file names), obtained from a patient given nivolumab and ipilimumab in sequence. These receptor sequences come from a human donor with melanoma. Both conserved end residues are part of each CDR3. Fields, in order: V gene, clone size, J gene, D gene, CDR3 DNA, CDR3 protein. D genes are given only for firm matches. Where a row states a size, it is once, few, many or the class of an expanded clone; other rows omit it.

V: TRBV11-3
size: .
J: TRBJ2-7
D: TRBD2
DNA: TGTGCCAGCAGCTTCACTAGCGGAGGCGAGCAGTACTTC
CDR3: CASSFTSGGEQYF

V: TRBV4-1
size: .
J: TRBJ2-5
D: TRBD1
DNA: TGCGCCAGCAGCCAAGTAGGGGGGACAGGGGAAGAGACCCAGTACTTC
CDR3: CASSQVGGTGEETQYF

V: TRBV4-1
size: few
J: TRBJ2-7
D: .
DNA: TGCGCCAGCAGCTCCGCCCAAGGGGACGAGCAGTACTTC
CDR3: CASSSAQGDEQYF

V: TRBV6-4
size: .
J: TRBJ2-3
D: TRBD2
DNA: TGTGCCAGCAGTATACTAGCGGGGGCGACCCCTTCAACAGATACGCAGTATTTT
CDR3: CASSILAGATPSTDTQYF

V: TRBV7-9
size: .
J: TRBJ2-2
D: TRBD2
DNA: TGTGCCAGCAGCTTCCTGACTAGCGGCAACACCGGGGAGCTGTTTTTT
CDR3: CASSFLTSGNTGELFF

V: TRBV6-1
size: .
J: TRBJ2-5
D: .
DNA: TGTGCCAGCAGTGACCCACTAGATTTTCCGGAGACCCAGTACTTC
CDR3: CASSDPLDFPETQYF

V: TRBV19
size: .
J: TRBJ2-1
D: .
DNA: TGTGCCAGTAGTACCGAGGGGGGGATCAATGAGCAGTTCTTC
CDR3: CASSTEGGINEQFF

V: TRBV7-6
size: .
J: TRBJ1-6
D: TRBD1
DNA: TGTGCCAGCAGCTTAGCGCTGGGGACAGGGGCCAGCTCCTATAATTCACCCCTCCACTTT
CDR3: CASSLALGTGASSYNSPLHF

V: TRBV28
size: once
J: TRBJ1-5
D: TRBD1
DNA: TGTGCCAGCAGTTTCCAGGGACAGACCCATAGCAATCAGCCCCAGCATTTT
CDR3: CASSFQGQTHSNQPQHF

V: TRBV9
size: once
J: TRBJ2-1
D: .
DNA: TGTGCCAGCAGCGCCCGGGACAACTCCTACAATGAGCAGTTCTTC
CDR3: CASSARDNSYNEQFF

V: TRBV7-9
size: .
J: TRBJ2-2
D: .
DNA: TGTGCCAGCAGCTCACAAGACAGTCCCGGGGAGCTGTTTTTT
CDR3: CASSSQDSPGELFF

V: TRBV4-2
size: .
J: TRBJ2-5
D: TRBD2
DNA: TGTGCCAGCAGCCAAGAAGGGGCTAGCGGGGACCAAGAGACCCAGTACTTC
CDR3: CASSQEGASGDQETQYF

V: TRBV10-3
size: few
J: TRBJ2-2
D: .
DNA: TGTGCCATCAGTGAAAGAGGGCCGAACACCGGGGAGCTGTTTTTT
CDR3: CAISERGPNTGELFF

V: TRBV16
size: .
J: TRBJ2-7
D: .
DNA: TGTGCCAGCAGCCATACGGTCTACGAGCAGTACTTC
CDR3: CASSHTVYEQYF

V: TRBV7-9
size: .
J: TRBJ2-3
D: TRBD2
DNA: TGTGCCAGCAGCTTCCCTAGCGGGGGGGCCCCCGATACGCAGTATTTT
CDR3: CASSFPSGGAPDTQYF

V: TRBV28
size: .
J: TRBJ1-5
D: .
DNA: TGTGCCAGTTTAGTCCAAGGGGGGGCCAAGCCCCAGCATTTT
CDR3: CASLVQGGAKPQHF

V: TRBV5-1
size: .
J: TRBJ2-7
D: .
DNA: TGCGCCAGCAGCTTGGCCCTTTCAGGTATCGAGCAGTACTTC
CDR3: CASSLALSGIEQYF